The 8 T cell receptor beta chains below come from one sample, sequenced in a study of CD8 T cells in ankylosing spondylitis. Study observations and caveats: The study identified a TCR beta motif of eight highly homologous variants that appeared characteristic of ankylosing spondylitis blood.

Antigens for these TCRs are unknown. Each CDR3 protein gets one entry after TCRdb re-called the 5' RACE reads with MiXCR. The sample shows under 950,000 distinct CDR3 sequences, 15% to 20% of them seen only once. The specimen sequenced was blood, either unsorted or a sorted T cell fraction (not recorded which). The source is a male donor with ankylosing spondylitis.

The chain employs TRBV7-3 and TRBJ2-5, with D possibly called TRBD1 or TRBD2 (6 bases each). Per germline, CDR1 SGHTA and CDR2 FQGTGA. V was pared by 5 bases and J by 4 bases, with 11 bases between. CDR3 length: 13 amino acids. The CDR3 reads CASSRGGGETQYF. The DNA of the CDR3 is TGTGCCAGCAGCCGCGGAGGGGGAGAGACCCAGTACTTC. Supplemented by reference TRBV7-3 and TRBJ2-5, the full variable domain reads GAGVSQTPSNKVTEKGKYVELRCDPISGHTALYWYRQSLGQGPEFLIYFQGTGAADDSGLPNDRFFAVRPEGSVSTLKIQRTERGDSAVYLCASSRGGGETQYFGPGTRLLVL.

The CDR3 spells CATSSLQGHNQPQHF. The CDR3 DNA reads TGTGCCACCAGCAGTTTACAGGGCCACAATCAGCCCCAGCATTTT. This chain connects TRBV15 to TRBJ1-5; tentatively, D is TRBD1 (6 bases). Trimming took off 3 bases at V and 3 bases at J, with 12 bases between the two ends. Germline V lookup: CDR1 LNHNV, CDR2 YYDKDF (reference sequence). The CDR3 contains 15 residues.

This rearrangement joins TRBV29-1 to TRBJ1-1; no definite D call. V lost 2 bases to trimming and J lost 0 bases, with 7 bases between them. The V gene's germline CDR1 is SQVTM and CDR2 ANQGSEA. This CDR3 is built from 13 residues. CDR3 residues: CSVELRMNTEAFF. The DNA for the CDR3 is TGCAGCGTTGAACTCAGGATGAACACTGAAGCTTTCTTT.

This clonotype was found a few times. This chain joins TRBV12-3 or TRBV12-4 and TRBJ2-7; perhaps D is TRBD1 or TRBD2 (5 bases each). V was cut by 6 bases and J by 3 bases, with 12 bases left in between. The CDR3 extends over 13 amino acids. CDR3 protein: CASRGVGDYEQYF. In DNA, the CDR3 is TGTGCCAGCAGGGGGGTAGGGGACTACGAGCAGTACTTC.

This clonotype was seen more than once but under ten times. The V gene is TRBV6-2 or TRBV6-3, the J gene TRBJ2-2; 7 bases map to TRBD2. Trimming at V came to 7 bases and at J to 1 base, leaving 6 bases not matched to a gene. CDR3 length equals 15 residues. Germline V gene data show CDR1 as MNHEY and CDR2 as SVGEGT. This CDR3 is CASTSREGNTGELFF. Here the CDR3 DNA reads TGTGCCAGCACTTCCAGGGAGGGGAACACCGGGGAGCTGTTTTTT.

The V and J genes are TRBV24-1 and TRBJ2-5; a possible D gene is TRBD2 (6 bases). The germline gives CDR1 KGHDR, CDR2 SFDVKD. The CDR3 is 15 residues long. The V and J ends lost 7 bases and 2 bases respectively, with 16 bases between them. CDR3 amino acids: CATSQEEGGQETQYF. The CDR3 region has the DNA TGTGCCACCAGCCAAGAAGAGGGAGGACAAGAGACCCAGTACTTC.

V is TRBV20-1 and J is TRBJ1-1; unclear D gene. Trimming cost V 2 bases and J 0 bases, with 13 bases left between them. Per germline, CDR1 DFQATT and CDR2 SNEGSKA (reference sequence). The CDR3 is made up of 15 amino acids. The chain's CDR3 is CSARPSDGLNTEAFF. CDR3 bases: TGCAGTGCTAGACCCTCGGACGGGTTGAACACTGAAGCTTTCTTT.

The V call is TRBV28, the J call TRBJ2-2; D is possibly TRBD2 (6 bases). Germline loops: CDR1 MDHEN, CDR2 SYDVKM. This CDR3 spans 19 amino acids. V was trimmed by 5 bases and J by 0 bases, leaving 22 bases between them. CDR3 sequence: CASSDVVGRGPSNTGELFF. The CDR3 coding sequence is TGTGCCAGCAGTGATGTGGTCGGGAGAGGTCCGTCGAACACCGGGGAGCTGTTTTTT.